Listed below are T cell receptor beta chains from one sample, sequenced in a study of blood T cell repertoires in COVID-19. Profiling relied on immunoSEQ multiplex PCR, and the TCRdb table lists in-frame clones only, not all of them. The table records around 180,000 clones, around 82% of them present only once. The specimen was peripheral blood. Every receptor here comes from an elderly man with COVID-19, enrolled during active disease. CDR3s include the opening cysteine and the closing phenylalanine or tryptophan. D genes are given only for firm matches. Only part of the rows carry a size: once, few, many, or a class if the clone is expanded.

size | D | J | V | DNA | CDR3
. | TRBD1 | TRBJ1-6 | TRBV5-1 | TGCGCCAGCAGCTCTCAACAGGGGACCCATTCACCCCTCCACTTT | CASSSQQGTHSPLHF
. | . | TRBJ2-5 | TRBV7-2 | TGTGCCAGCAGCCCGGACAGTGTGTTGGAGACCCAGTACTTC | CASSPDSVLETQYF
. | TRBD1 | TRBJ2-3 | TRBV5-1 | TGCGCCAGCAGCTTCGGGACAGGGAACACAGATACGCAGTATTTT | CASSFGTGNTDTQYF
. | . | TRBJ2-3 | TRBV29-1 | TGCAGCGCCGGCACAGATACGCAGTATTTT | CSAGTDTQYF
. | TRBD1 | TRBJ1-1 | TRBV7-9 | TGTGCCAGCAGCTTAGTCGGGACAGGGATCACTGAAGCTTTCTTT | CASSLVGTGITEAFF
. | . | TRBJ1-2 | TRBV5-1 | TGCGCCAGCAGCCAGGGACAACGAATCTCAGGCTACACCTTC | CASSQGQRISGYTF
. | . | TRBJ2-5 | TRBV7-7 | TGTGCCAGCAGCTTAGCGTCAGGCCAAGAGACCCAGTACTTC | CASSLASGQETQYF
few | . | TRBJ1-6 | TRBV7-9 | TGTGCCAGCAGCTACCCAGGGGCAGTGACACCCCTCCACTTT | CASSYPGAVTPLHF
. | . | TRBJ2-7 | TRBV5-4 | TGTGCCAGCAGCTTGGACCCGACTTCCTACGAGCAGTACTTC | CASSLDPTSYEQYF
. | . | TRBJ2-1 | TRBV12-5 | TGTGCTAGTGGTTTGGTACCCCCCGGTGAGCAGTTCTTC | CASGLVPPGEQFF
. | . | TRBJ1-4 | TRBV6-5 | TGTGCCAGCACCTCGGAAGGCGGGCCAGAAAAACTGTTTTTT | CASTSEGGPEKLFF
. | TRBD1 | TRBJ1-2 | TRBV5-6 | TGTGCCAGCAGCCCGGGGACAGGGATACTTGACTATGGCTACACCTTC | CASSPGTGILDYGYTF
. | . | TRBJ2-5 | TRBV19 | TGTGCCAGTAGCAGGGATTTGGCCCAAGAGACCCAGTACTTC | CASSRDLAQETQYF
. | TRBD1 | TRBJ1-3 | TRBV11-3 | TGTGCCAGCAGCCCAGGGACAGGCCCTGGAAACACCATATATTTT | CASSPGTGPGNTIYF
. | . | TRBJ1-6 | TRBV4-3 | TGCGCCAGCAGCCAAGTAGTTGGGGCGGGGAATTCACCCCTCCACTTT | CASSQVVGAGNSPLHF
. | . | TRBJ1-1 | TRBV19 | TGTGCCAGTAGTATTGGGGCGCTAGGGAACACTGAAGCTTTCTTT | CASSIGALGNTEAFF
. | . | TRBJ1-2 | TRBV7-8 | TGTGCCAGCAGCTTAGCGCAGTTCGACTCTGGCTACACCTTC | CASSLAQFDSGYTF
. | . | TRBJ1-2 | TRBV3-1/TRBV3-2 | TGTGCCAGCAGCCAAGGGGGCAGGGGAGACTATGGCTACACCTTC | CASSQGGRGDYGYTF
. | . | TRBJ1-1 | TRBV6-1 | TGTGCCAGCAGTGAGAGGGCCCGAGGCACTGAAGCTTTCTTT | CASSERARGTEAFF
. | TRBD1 | TRBJ1-2 | TRBV5-1 | TGCGCCAGCAGTCGAACAGGGGGCCTTGTTGGCTACACCTTC | CASSRTGGLVGYTF
. | TRBD1 | TRBJ1-4 | TRBV7-6 | TGTGCCAGCAGCTTCAGGGGGCCGGAAGAAAAACTGTTTTTT | CASSFRGPEEKLFF
. | TRBD2 | TRBJ2-5 | TRBV7-2 | TGTGCCAGCAGCTTAGCCCTAGCGGTCCGCCAAGAGACCCAGTACTTC | CASSLALAVRQETQYF
. | . | TRBJ1-5 | TRBV6-5 | TGTGCCAGCAGGCGGGTATTCGCATCGCCCCAGCATTTT | CASRRVFASPQHF
. | . | TRBJ2-7 | TRBV6-6 | TGTGCCAGCATCCCCGGGAGTACAGATGAGCAGTACTTC | CASIPGSTDEQYF
. | TRBD1 | TRBJ1-6 | TRBV6-6 | TGTGCCACCTGGGACAGGGTTAATTCACCCCTCCACTTT | CATWDRVNSPLHF
. | . | TRBJ1-1 | TRBV5-1 | TGCGCCAGCAGCTCCCAGACTGTGAACACTGAAGCTTTCTTT | CASSSQTVNTEAFF
once | . | TRBJ1-3 | TRBV5-5 | TGTGCCAGCAGCATAGACAGTCAATCCTTCTCTGGAAACACCATATATTTT | CASSIDSQSFSGNTIYF
. | TRBD1 | TRBJ1-5 | TRBV18 | TGTGCCAGCTCACCATCGACAGGGTACAGACAGCCCCAGCATTTT | CASSPSTGYRQPQHF
. | TRBD1 | TRBJ1-3 | TRBV7-9 | TGTGCCAGCAGCTTAGCCGAGGGCAGGGGGTCTGGAAACACCATATATTTT | CASSLAEGRGSGNTIYF
. | TRBD1 | TRBJ2-1 | TRBV10-3 | TGTGCCATCAGCCAGGGGGACTCCTACAATGAGCAGTTCTTC | CAISQGDSYNEQFF
. | . | TRBJ1-6 | TRBV2 | TGTGCCAGCAAGGGGTCCCTCTTAGTGGATTCACCCCTCCACTTT | CASKGSLLVDSPLHF
. | . | TRBJ1-2 | TRBV5-6 | TGTGCCAGCAGCTTGGGCCAACAGGCATTCTATGGCTACACCTTC | CASSLGQQAFYGYTF
. | . | TRBJ2-7 | TRBV12-3/TRBV12-4 | TGTGCCAGCAGTTCTCCCGCGGGCGAGCAGTACTTC | CASSSPAGEQYF
. | TRBD1 | TRBJ1-1 | TRBV10-3 | TGTGCCATCAGTCCTACAGGGGGCAAGAACACTGAAGCTTTCTTT | CAISPTGGKNTEAFF
. | TRBD1 | TRBJ2-7 | TRBV11-3 | TGTGCCAGCAGCCCGACAGGGCTTTCCTTCTACGAGCAGTACTTC | CASSPTGLSFYEQYF
few | . | TRBJ1-5 | TRBV3-1/TRBV3-2 | TGTGCCAGCAGCCAAAGAGAAGATCAGCCCCAGCATTTT | CASSQREDQPQHF
once | . | TRBJ2-5 | TRBV6-2/TRBV6-3 | TGTGCCAGCAGTCCATACGGGGGGCGGAGAGAGACCCAGTACTTC | CASSPYGGRRETQYF
. | . | TRBJ1-2 | TRBV6-1 | TGTGCCAGCAGTTCCCCCGCGGGGGGCGCTGGCTACACCTTC | CASSSPAGGAGYTF
. | . | TRBJ1-3 | TRBV12-3/TRBV12-4 | TGTGCCAGCCTTAAAGCCTCTGGAAACACCATATATTTT | CASLKASGNTIYF
. | TRBD1 | TRBJ1-3 | TRBV5-1 | TGCGCCAGCAGCTTGGTGGGGACAGGACCAGGAAACACCATATATTTT | CASSLVGTGPGNTIYF
. | . | TRBJ2-1 | TRBV18 | TGTGCCAGCTCACCACCGAGTACCAATGAGCAGTTCTTC | CASSPPSTNEQFF
once | TRBD1 | TRBJ2-2 | TRBV9 | TGTGCCAGCAGCGCAGAGACAGGGGGCGACACCGGGGAGCTGTTTTTT | CASSAETGGDTGELFF
. | TRBD2 | TRBJ2-1 | TRBV6-1 | TGTGCCAGCAGTGAAATCTCTAGCGGGGGGGGTCTAAGCTCCTACAATGAGCAGTTCTTC | CASSEISSGGGLSSYNEQFF
. | TRBD1 | TRBJ2-7 | TRBV6-5 | TGTGCCAGCAGTCCTTGGGACAGACAATACGAGCAGTACTTC | CASSPWDRQYEQYF
. | . | TRBJ1-1 | TRBV29-1 | TGCAGCGTTCGTAAGAACACTGAAGCTTTCTTT | CSVRKNTEAFF
few | TRBD2 | TRBJ2-3 | TRBV19 | TGTGCCAGTAGGGGGGAGGGGCAAGGCACAGATACGCAGTATTTT | CASRGEGQGTDTQYF
once | . | TRBJ2-2 | TRBV19 | TGTGCCAGTAGTATCTCACAGGGTCGGTACACCGGGGAGCTGTTTTTT | CASSISQGRYTGELFF
. | . | TRBJ2-7 | TRBV5-1 | TGCGCCAGCAGCTTGGGACACCAGGTGAACCACGAGCAGTACTTC | CASSLGHQVNHEQYF
. | . | TRBJ1-1 | TRBV6-2/TRBV6-3 | TGTGCCAGCAGTTACTCGTCACCGGCTGAAGCTTTCTTT | CASSYSSPAEAFF
. | . | TRBJ2-3 | TRBV21-1 | TGTGCCAGCAGCCTCCGGGGGACAGATACGCAGTATTTT | CASSLRGTDTQYF
. | TRBD2 | TRBJ2-7 | TRBV6-5 | TGTGCCAGCAGCGGAGCGGGGGTGTACGAGCAGTACTTC | CASSGAGVYEQYF
. | . | TRBJ2-6 | TRBV9 | TGTGCCAGCAGCCTACAGGCTACTGGGGCCAACGTCCTGACTTTC | CASSLQATGANVLTF
. | . | TRBJ1-2 | TRBV5-4 | TGTGCCAGCAGCCGATTACAGGGTGTAGCTAACTATGGCTACACCTTC | CASSRLQGVANYGYTF
. | TRBD1 | TRBJ1-2 | TRBV12-5 | TGTGCTAGTGGTTTGGCCACAGGGGGCGCTAACTATGGCTACACCTTC | CASGLATGGANYGYTF
. | TRBD1 | TRBJ1-6 | TRBV5-1 | TGCGCCAGCACAACAGGGGCCGGTTCACCCCTCCACTTT | CASTTGAGSPLHF
. | TRBD1 | TRBJ2-5 | TRBV6-5 | TGTGCCAGCTGGAAGGGGGCACGGGAGACCCAGTACTTC | CASWKGARETQYF
. | . | TRBJ1-1 | TRBV7-8 | TGTGCCAGCAGGGAGACAGGAACAATGAACACTGAAGCTTTCTTT | CASRETGTMNTEAFF
. | TRBD1 | TRBJ2-7 | TRBV5-1 | TGCGCCAGCAGCTTGGCGTCCGGGACAGCTACCTACGAGCAGTACTTC | CASSLASGTATYEQYF
. | . | TRBJ2-3 | TRBV14 | TGTGCCAGCAGCCAAGAAATGAGCTCGAATACGCAGTATTTT | CASSQEMSSNTQYF